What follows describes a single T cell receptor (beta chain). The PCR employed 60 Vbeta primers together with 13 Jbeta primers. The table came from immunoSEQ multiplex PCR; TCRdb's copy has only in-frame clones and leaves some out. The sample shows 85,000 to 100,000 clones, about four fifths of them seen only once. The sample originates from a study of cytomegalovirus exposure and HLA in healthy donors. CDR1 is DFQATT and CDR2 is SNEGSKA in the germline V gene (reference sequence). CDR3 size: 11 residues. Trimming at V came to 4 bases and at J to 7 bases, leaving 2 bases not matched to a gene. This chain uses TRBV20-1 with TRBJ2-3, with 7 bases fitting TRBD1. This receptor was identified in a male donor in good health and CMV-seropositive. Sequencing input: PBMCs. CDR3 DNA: TGCAGTGCTAACAGGGGAAATACGCAGTATTTT. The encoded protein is CSANRGNTQYF.